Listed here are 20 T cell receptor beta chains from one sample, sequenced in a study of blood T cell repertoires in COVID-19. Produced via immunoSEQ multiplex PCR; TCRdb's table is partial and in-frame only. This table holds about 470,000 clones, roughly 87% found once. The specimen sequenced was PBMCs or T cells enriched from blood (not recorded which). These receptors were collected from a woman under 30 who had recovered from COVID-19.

Here the CDR3 reads CASTSRGDHYEQYF. The CDR3 nucleotides read TGTGCCAGCACTTCCCGGGGGGACCATTACGAGCAGTACTTC. The V gene is TRBV27, the J gene TRBJ2-7; 7 positions agree with TRBD2. The length of the CDR3 is 14 residues. Germline V gene lookup returns CDR1 MNHEY and CDR2 SMNVEV (reference sequence). Trimming at V came to 7 bases and at J to 4 bases, leaving 10 bases not matched to a gene.

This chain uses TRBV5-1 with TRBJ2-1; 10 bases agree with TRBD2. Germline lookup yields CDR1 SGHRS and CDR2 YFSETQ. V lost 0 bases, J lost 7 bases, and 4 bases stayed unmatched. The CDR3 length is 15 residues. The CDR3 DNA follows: TGCGCCAGCAGCTTGGGAGCGGGGGGGCCAAATGAGCAGTTCTTC. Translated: CASSLGAGGPNEQFF. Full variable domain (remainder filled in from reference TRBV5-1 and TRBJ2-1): KAGVTQTPRYLIKTRGQQVTLSCSPISGHRSVSWYQQTPGQGLQFLFEYFSETQRNKGNFPGRFSGRQFSNSRSEMNVSTLELGDSALYLCASSLGAGGPNEQFFGPGTRLTVL.

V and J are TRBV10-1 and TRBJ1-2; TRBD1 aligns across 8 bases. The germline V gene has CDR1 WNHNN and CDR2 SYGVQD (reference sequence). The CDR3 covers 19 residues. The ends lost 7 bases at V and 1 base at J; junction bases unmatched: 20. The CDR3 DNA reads TGCGCCAGCACTTGGACAGGGCCCGCTCTCCGAATCCTTAACTATGGCTACACCTTC. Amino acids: CASTWTGPALRILNYGYTF.

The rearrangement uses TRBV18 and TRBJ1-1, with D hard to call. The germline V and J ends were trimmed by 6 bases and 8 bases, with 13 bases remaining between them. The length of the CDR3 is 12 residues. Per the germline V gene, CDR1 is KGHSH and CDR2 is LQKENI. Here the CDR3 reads CASSRRSAEAFF. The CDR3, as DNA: TGTGCCAGCTCGCGGCGGTCCGCCGAAGCTTTCTTT.

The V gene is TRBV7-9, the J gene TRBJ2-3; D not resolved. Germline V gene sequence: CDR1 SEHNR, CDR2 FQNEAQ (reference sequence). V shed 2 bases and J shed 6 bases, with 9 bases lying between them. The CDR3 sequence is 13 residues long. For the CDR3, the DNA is TGTGCCAGCAGCTTACAAGCGATGGATACGCAGTATTTT. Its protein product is CASSLQAMDTQYF.

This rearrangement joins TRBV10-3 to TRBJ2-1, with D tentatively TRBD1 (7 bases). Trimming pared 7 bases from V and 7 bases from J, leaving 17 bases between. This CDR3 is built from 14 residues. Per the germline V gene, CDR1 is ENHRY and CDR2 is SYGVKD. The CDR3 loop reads CAITRGRGENEQFF. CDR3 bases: TGTGCCATCACAAGGGGCAGGGGGGAGAATGAGCAGTTCTTC.

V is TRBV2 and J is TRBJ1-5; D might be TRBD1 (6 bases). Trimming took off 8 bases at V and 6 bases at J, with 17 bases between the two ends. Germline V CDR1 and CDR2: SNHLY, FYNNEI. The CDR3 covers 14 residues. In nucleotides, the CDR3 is TGTGCCAGCGGAGTCGGGGGGGCTGGTCAGCCCCAGCATTTT. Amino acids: CASGVGGAGQPQHF.

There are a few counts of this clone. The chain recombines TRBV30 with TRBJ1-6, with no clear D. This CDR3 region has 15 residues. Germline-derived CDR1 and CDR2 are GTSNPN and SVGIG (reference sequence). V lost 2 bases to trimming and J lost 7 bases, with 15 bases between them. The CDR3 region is CAWSITVFPNSPLHF. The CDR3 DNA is TGTGCCTGGAGTATAACAGTTTTTCCAAATTCACCCCTCCACTTT.

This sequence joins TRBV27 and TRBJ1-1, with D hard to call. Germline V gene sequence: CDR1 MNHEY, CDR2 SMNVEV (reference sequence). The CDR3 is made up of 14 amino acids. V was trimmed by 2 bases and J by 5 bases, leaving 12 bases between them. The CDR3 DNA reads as TGTGCCAGCAGTTTACTCGGAGTGGGTACTGAAGCTTTCTTT. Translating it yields CASSLLGVGTEAFF.

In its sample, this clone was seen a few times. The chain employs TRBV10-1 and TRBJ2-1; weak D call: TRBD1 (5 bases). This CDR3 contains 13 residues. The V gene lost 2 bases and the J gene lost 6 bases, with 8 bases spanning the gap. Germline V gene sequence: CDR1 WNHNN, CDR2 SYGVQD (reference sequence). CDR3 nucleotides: TGCGCCAGCAGTGAGACAGGACCCAATGAGCAGTTCTTC. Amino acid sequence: CASSETGPNEQFF.

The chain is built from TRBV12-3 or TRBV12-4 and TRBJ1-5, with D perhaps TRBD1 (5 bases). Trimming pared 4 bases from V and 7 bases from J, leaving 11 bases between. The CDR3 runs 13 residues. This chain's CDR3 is CASSSRGGQPQHF. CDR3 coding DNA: TGTGCCAGCAGTTCTCGGGGGGGACAGCCCCAGCATTTT.

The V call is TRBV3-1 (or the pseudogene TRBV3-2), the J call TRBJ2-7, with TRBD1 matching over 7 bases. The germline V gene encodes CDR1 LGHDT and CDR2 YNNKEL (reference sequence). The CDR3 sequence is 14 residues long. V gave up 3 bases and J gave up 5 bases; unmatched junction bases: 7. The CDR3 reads CASSHLTTGDEQYF. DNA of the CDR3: TGTGCCAGCAGCCACCTAACCACAGGGGACGAGCAGTACTTC.

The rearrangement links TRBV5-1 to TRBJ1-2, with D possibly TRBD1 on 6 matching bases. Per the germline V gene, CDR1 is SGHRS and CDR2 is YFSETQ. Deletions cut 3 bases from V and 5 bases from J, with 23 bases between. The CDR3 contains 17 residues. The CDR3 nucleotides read TGCGCCAGCAGCTGGACCTTGGGGGCCGGGGCGGTATATGGCTACACCTTC. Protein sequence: CASSWTLGAGAVYGYTF. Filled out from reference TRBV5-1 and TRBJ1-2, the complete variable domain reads KAGVTQTPRYLIKTRGQQVTLSCSPISGHRSVSWYQQTPGQGLQFLFEYFSETQRNKGNFPGRFSGRQFSNSRSEMNVSTLELGDSALYLCASSWTLGAGAVYGYTFGSGTRLTVV.

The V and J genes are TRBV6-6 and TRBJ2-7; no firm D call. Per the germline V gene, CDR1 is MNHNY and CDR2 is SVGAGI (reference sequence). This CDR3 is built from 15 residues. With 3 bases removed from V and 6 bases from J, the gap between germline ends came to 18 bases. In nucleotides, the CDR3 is TGTGCCAGCAGTTATTTTGCCGGGTCCTCTCTCGAGCAGTACTTC. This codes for CASSYFAGSSLEQYF.

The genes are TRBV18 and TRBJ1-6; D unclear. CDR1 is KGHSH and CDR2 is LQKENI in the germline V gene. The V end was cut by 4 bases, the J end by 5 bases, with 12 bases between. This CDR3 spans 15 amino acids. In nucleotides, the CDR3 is TGTGCCAGCTCACTGTGGGCCGACCATAATTCACCCCTCCACTTT. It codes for CASSLWADHNSPLHF.

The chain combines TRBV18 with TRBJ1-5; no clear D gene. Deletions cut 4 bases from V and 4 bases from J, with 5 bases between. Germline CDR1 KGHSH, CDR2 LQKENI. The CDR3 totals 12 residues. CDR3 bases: TGTGCCAGCTCACGAGCTAATCAGCCCCAGCATTTT. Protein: CASSRANQPQHF.

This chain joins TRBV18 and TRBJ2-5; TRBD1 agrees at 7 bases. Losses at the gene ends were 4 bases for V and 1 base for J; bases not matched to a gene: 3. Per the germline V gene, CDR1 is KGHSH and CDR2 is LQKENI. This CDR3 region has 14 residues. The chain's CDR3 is CASSQRTGQETQYF. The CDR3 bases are TGTGCCAGCTCACAACGGACAGGCCAAGAGACCCAGTACTTC.

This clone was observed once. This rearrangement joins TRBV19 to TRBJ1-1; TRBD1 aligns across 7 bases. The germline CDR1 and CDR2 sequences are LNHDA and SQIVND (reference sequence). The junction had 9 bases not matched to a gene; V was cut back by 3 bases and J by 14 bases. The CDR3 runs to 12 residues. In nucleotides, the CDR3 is TGTGCCAGTAGTATCCGTGACAGGGAAGTCTTCTTT. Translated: CASSIRDREVFF.

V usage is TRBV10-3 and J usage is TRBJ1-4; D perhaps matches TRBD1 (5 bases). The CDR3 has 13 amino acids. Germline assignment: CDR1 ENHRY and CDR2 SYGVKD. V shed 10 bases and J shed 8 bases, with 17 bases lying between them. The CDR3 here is CATRGGDGEKLFF. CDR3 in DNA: TGTGCCACCCGAGGAGGGGATGGAGAAAAACTGTTTTTT.

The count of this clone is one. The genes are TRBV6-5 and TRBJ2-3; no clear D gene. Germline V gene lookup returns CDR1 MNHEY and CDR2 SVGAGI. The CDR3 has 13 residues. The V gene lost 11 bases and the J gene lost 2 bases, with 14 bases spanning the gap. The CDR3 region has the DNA TGTGCCGCACAACCCCCCATCACAGATACGCAGTATTTT. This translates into CAAQPPITDTQYF.